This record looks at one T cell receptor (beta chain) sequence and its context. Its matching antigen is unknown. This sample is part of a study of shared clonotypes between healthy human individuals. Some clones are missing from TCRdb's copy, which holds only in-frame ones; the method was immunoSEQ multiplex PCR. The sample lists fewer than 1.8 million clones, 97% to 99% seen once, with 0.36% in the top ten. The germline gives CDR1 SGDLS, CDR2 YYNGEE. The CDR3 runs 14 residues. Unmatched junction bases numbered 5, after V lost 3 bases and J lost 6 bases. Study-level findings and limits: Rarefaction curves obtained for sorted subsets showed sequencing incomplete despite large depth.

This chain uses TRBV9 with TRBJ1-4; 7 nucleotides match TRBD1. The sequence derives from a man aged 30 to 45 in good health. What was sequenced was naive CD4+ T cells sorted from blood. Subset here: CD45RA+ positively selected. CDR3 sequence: CASSARGVDEKLFF. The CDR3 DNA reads TGTGCCAGCAGCGCCAGGGGGGTTGATGAAAAACTGTTTTTT.